The 18 T cell receptor beta chains below all came from one sample that was sequenced in a study of identical twins. One entry per CDR3 protein results from TCRdb running MiXCR on the 5' RACE reads. The data hold fewer than 250,000 distinct CDR3 sequences, with 7.5% observed a single time. In addition, the sample was reused for a study of yellow fever vaccine responses in identical twins.

The sequenced sample consisted of CD8+ T cells sorted from blood. The receptors were sampled from a young woman in good health.

The chain is built from TRBV2 and TRBJ2-3, with a weak D call TRBD1 (6 bases). Germline CDR1 and CDR2: SNHLY and FYNNEI. V was cut by 3 bases and J by 0 bases, with 13 bases left in between. The CDR3 loop spans 16 amino acids. The CDR3 DNA follows: TGTGCCAGCAGTGAGGGCTGGGACAAGAGCACAGATACGCAGTATTTT. As protein: CASSEGWDKSTDTQYF.

The chain links TRBV20-1 to TRBJ1-4, with a possible D match to TRBD1 (5 bases). V lost 5 bases, J lost 5 bases, and 15 bases lay in between. Germline CDR1 is DFQATT and CDR2 is SNEGSKA (reference sequence). CDR3 length: 14 residues. CDR3 nucleotides: TGCAGTGCTCAAGCGGGACGGGAAAATGAAAAACTGTTTTTT. The encoded protein is CSAQAGRENEKLFF.

This clonotype appeared a few times. The gene calls are TRBV27 and TRBJ2-2; no clear D. V lost 6 bases and J lost 6, with 11 bases in between. Germline V gene sequence: CDR1 MNHEY, CDR2 SMNVEV (reference sequence). There are 13 residues in the CDR3. CDR3 bases: TGTGCCAGCAGAATCGGGCTCGCCGGGGAGCTGTTTTTT. It encodes CASRIGLAGELFF.

This clonotype turned up a few times. The chain employs TRBV2 and TRBJ2-2; D is ambiguous. There are 16 residues in the CDR3. Germline V CDR1 and CDR2: SNHLY, FYNNEI. V dropped 5 bases and J dropped 0 bases, with 13 bases sitting between them. The CDR3 nucleotides read TGTGCCAGCAGTACAACCCGCCAAGCGAACACCGGGGAGCTGTTTTTT. Its protein is CASSTTRQANTGELFF.

This clonotype has only a few counts. V is TRBV20-1 and J is TRBJ2-7, with D perhaps TRBD1 (6 bases). The germline gives CDR1 DFQATT, CDR2 SNEGSKA (reference sequence). Trimming left V 4 bases short and J 4 bases short, with 8 bases between. This CDR3 contains 11 residues. The CDR3 protein is CSAKDRYEQYV. The CDR3 region has the DNA TGCAGTGCTAAGGACAGATACGAGCAGTACGTC.

The table lists this clonotype with many counts. The gene calls are TRBV7-9 and TRBJ1-5, with D possibly being TRBD1 (6 bases). The CDR3 spans 14 residues. Germline V CDR1 and CDR2: SEHNR, FQNEAQ (reference sequence). V was trimmed by 8 bases and J by 4 bases, leaving 15 bases between them. CDR3 DNA: TGTGCCAGCTCGACCGGGACAAGTAATCAGCCCCAGCATTTT. Amino acids: CASSTGTSNQPQHF.

This clonotype turned up a few times. The V and J genes are TRBV10-3 and TRBJ2-2; 10 bases agree with TRBD2. Trimming at V came to 10 bases and at J to 1 base, leaving 3 bases not matched to a gene. The CDR3 loop spans 14 amino acids. CDR1 and CDR2 from the germline V gene are ENHRY and SYGVKD. CDR3 DNA: TGTGCCACCGGGACTAGCGAGAACACCGGGGAGCTGTTTTTT. Its protein product is CATGTSENTGELFF.

The chain carries TRBV5-1 and TRBJ1-5; 8 positions match TRBD1. This CDR3 is built from 15 residues. V lost 3 bases to trimming and J lost 4 bases; unmatched junction nucleotides: 6. CDR1 and CDR2 (germline): SGHRS, YFSETQ. The CDR3 coding sequence is TGCGCCAGCAGCTCAGGGACAGGTTTAAATCAGCCCCAGCATTTT. Translating it yields CASSSGTGLNQPQHF.

At least ten counts were recorded for this clonotype. The CDR3 coding sequence is TGTGCCAGCAGTTTTGGGGAGACCCAGTACTTC. As protein: CASSFGETQYF. The V call is TRBV12-3 or TRBV12-4, the J call TRBJ2-5; no clear D. The germline V and J ends were trimmed by 3 bases and 5 bases, with 4 bases remaining between them. This CDR3 comprises 11 residues.

Only a few counts were recorded for this clonotype. V gene TRBV11-1 combines with J gene TRBJ2-7, with TRBD1 matching 9 bases. The CDR3 sequence is 16 residues long. The germline V gene encodes CDR1 SGHAT and CDR2 FQDESV (reference sequence). V shed 5 bases, J shed 2 bases, and the junction held 10 bases outside the gene matches. The CDR3 sequence is CASSGPNRGQAYEQYF. The CDR3 nucleotides read TGTGCCAGCAGCGGACCAAACAGGGGGCAAGCCTACGAGCAGTACTTC.

V and J are TRBV5-6 and TRBJ1-2; D gene unclear. CDR1 and CDR2 (germline): SGHDT, YYEEEE. CDR3 size: 17 residues. The germline V and J ends were trimmed by 0 bases and 6 bases, with 21 bases remaining between them. The CDR3 region has the DNA TGTGCCAGCAGCTTGGGGTCGGTTAATCCACGCTTGGATGGCTACACCTTC. This translates into CASSLGSVNPRLDGYTF.

CDR3 residues: CASSQEELLVYEQFF. In DNA, the CDR3 is TGTGCCAGCAGCCAAGAAGAATTGTTAGTTTACGAGCAGTTCTTC. The rearrangement uses TRBV4-2 and TRBJ2-1, with no clear D. The V end lost 0 bases, the J end lost 10 bases, and 16 bases lay between the germline ends. Per germline, CDR1 LGHNA and CDR2 YNFKEQ. CDR3 length equals 15 residues.

This clonotype was counted only a few times. This chain links TRBV14 with TRBJ2-1; possibly TRBD1 for D (6 bases). The CDR3 contains 17 residues. V was trimmed by 2 bases and J by 0 bases, leaving 14 bases between them. Germline CDR1 reads SGHDN; CDR2 reads FVKESK. This CDR3 is CASSQIGGPSSYNEQFF. The DNA for the CDR3 is TGTGCCAGCAGCCAAATTGGGGGCCCAAGCTCCTACAATGAGCAGTTCTTC.

The CDR3: CATPPAVSSYNEQFF. CDR3 DNA: TGCGCCACCCCCCCAGCGGTGAGCTCCTACAATGAGCAGTTCTTC. The J gene is TRBJ2-1, the V gene TRBV5-1, with a tentative D call TRBD2 (5 bases). V lost 9 bases and J 0 bases, leaving 16 bases between the germline ends. In germline, CDR1 is SGHRS, CDR2 YFSETQ. This CDR3 is built from 15 residues.

This clonotype occurred many times. CDR3 DNA: TGCAGTGCTGGGGGTCCTGTGACAGCTATCTCTGGAAACACCATATATTTT. Translation gives CSAGGPVTAISGNTIYF. The V and J genes are TRBV20-1 and TRBJ1-3, with D possibly matching TRBD1 (5 bases). The V gene lost 5 bases and the J gene lost 0 bases, with 20 bases spanning the gap. Germline loops: CDR1 DFQATT, CDR2 SNEGSKA (reference sequence). This CDR3 spans 17 amino acids.

V is TRBV12-3 or TRBV12-4 and J is TRBJ2-2, with a weak D call TRBD2 (5 bases). Trimming shortened V by 10 bases and J by 4 bases, and 16 bases separated the two germline ends. The CDR3 runs 14 residues. The CDR3 spells CAITQEESTGELFF. The CDR3 DNA reads TGTGCCATCACCCAGGAGGAAAGCACCGGGGAGCTGTTTTTT.

This clonotype showed up many times. The chain joins TRBV2 to TRBJ2-1, with 7 positions matching TRBD1. The germline CDR1 and CDR2 sequences are SNHLY and FYNNEI. Trimming cost V 1 base and J 4 bases; bases outside gene matches: 4. The CDR3 contains 15 residues. CDR3 amino acids: CASSEGDRLYNEQFF. The DNA of the CDR3 is TGTGCCAGCAGTGAAGGGGACAGACTTTACAATGAGCAGTTCTTC.

This clonotype appeared many times. This chain links TRBV12-3 or TRBV12-4 with TRBJ2-3, with D possibly matching TRBD2 (5 bases). This CDR3 spans 13 amino acids. V lost 3 bases and J 1 base, leaving 5 bases between the germline ends. The CDR3 nucleotides read TGTGCCAGCAGTTTCGGGGGCACAGATACGCAGTATTTT. The encoded protein is CASSFGGTDTQYF.